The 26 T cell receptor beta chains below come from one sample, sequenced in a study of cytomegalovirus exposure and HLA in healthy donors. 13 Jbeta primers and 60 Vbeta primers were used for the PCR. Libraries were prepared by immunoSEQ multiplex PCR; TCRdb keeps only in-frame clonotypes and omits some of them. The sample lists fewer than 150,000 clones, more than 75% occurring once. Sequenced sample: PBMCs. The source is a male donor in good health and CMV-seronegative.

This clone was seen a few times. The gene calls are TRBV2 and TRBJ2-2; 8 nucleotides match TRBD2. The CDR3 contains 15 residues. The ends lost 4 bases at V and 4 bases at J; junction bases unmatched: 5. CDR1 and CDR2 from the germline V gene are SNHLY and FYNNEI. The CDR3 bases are TGTGCCAGCAGTGGTAGCGGGGCCCCCACCGGGGAGCTGTTTTTT. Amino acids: CASSGSGAPTGELFF.

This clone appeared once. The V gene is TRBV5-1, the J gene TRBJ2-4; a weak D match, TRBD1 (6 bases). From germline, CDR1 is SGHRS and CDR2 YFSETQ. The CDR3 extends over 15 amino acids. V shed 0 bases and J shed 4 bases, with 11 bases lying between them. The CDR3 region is CASSLGDGTKNIQYF. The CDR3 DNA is TGCGCCAGCAGCTTGGGTGACGGGACAAAAAACATTCAGTACTTC.

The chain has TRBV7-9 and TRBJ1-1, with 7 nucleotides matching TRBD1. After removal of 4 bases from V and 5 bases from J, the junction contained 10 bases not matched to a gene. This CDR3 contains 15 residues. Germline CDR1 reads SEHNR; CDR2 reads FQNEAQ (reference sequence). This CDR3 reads CASSSSDRVETEAFF. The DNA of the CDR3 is TGTGCCAGCAGCTCATCAGACAGGGTAGAGACTGAAGCTTTCTTT. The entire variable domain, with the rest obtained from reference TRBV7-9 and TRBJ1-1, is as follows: DTGVSQNPRHKITKRGQNVTFRCDPISEHNRLYWYRQTLGQGPEFLTYFQNEAQLEKSRLLSDRFSAERPKGSFSTLEIQRTEQGDSAMYLCASSSSDRVETEAFFGQGTRLTVV.

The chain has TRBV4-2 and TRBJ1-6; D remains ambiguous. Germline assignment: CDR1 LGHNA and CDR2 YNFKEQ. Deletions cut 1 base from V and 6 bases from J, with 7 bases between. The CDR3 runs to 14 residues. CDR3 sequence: CASSQAVFNSPLHF. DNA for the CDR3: TGTGCCAGCAGCCAAGCGGTATTTAATTCACCCCTCCACTTT.

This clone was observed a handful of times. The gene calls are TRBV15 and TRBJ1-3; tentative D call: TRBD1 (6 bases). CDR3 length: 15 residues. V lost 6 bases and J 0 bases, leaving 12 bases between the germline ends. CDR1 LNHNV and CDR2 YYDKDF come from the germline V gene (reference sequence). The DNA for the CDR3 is TGTGCCACCAGTCTTACAGGGAACTCTGGAAACACCATATATTTT. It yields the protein CATSLTGNSGNTIYF.

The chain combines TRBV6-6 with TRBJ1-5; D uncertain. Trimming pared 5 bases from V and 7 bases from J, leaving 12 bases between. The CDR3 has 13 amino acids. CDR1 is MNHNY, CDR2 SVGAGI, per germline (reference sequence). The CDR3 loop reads CASSPPGGQPQHF. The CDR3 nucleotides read TGTGCCAGCAGTCCCCCGGGAGGGCAGCCCCAGCATTTT.

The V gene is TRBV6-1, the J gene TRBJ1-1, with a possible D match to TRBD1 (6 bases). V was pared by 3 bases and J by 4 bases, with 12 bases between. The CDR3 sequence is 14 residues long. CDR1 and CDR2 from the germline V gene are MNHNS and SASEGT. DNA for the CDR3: TGTGCCAGCAGTGATAGGGGGAGAGGCACTGAAGCTTTCTTT. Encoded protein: CASSDRGRGTEAFF.

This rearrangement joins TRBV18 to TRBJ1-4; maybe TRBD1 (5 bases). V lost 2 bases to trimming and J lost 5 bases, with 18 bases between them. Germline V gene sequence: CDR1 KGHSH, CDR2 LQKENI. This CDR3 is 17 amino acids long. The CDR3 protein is CASSPSHVGAPNEKLFF. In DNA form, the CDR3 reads TGTGCCAGCTCACCATCTCATGTTGGGGCCCCGAATGAAAAACTGTTTTTT. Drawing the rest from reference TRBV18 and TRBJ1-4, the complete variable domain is NAGVMQNPRHLVRRRGQEARLRCSPMKGHSHVYWYRQLPEEGLKFMVYLQKENIIDESGMPKERFSAEFPKEGPSILRIQQVVRGDSAAYFCASSPSHVGAPNEKLFFGSGTQLSVL.

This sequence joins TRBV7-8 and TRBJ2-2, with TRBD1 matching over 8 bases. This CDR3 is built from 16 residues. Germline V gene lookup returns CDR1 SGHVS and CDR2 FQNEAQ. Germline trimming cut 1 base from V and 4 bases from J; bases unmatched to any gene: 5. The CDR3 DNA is TGTGCCAGCAGCTTAGTAGGGACAGGACCCACCGGGGAGCTGTTTTTT. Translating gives CASSLVGTGPTGELFF.

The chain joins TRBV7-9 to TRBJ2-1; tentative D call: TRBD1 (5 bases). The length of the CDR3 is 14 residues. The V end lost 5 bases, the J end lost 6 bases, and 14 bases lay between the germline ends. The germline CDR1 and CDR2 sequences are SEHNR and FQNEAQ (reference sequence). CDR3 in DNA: TGTGCCAGCAGCCCCAGAACAGGAGCCAATGAGCAGTTCTTC. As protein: CASSPRTGANEQFF.

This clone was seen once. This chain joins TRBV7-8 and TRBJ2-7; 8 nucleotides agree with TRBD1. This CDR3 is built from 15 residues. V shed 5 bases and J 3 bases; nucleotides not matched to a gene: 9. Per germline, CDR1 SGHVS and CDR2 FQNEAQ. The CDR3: CASSPALTGVYEQYF. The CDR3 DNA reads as TGTGCCAGCAGCCCCGCTTTGACAGGGGTCTACGAGCAGTACTTC.

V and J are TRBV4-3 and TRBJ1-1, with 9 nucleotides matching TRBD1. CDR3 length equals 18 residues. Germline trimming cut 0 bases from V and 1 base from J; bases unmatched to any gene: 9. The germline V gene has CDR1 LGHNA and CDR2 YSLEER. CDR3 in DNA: TGCGCCAGCAGCCAAGAGGGGACAGGGTGGGATTGGAACACTGAAGCTTTCTTT. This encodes CASSQEGTGWDWNTEAFF.

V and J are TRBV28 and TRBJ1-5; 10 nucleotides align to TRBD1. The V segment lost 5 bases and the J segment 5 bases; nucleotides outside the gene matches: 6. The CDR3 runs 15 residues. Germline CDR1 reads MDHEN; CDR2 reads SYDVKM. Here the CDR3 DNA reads TGTGCCAGCAGTCCTAACGACAGGGGGCATCAGCCCCAGCATTTT. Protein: CASSPNDRGHQPQHF.

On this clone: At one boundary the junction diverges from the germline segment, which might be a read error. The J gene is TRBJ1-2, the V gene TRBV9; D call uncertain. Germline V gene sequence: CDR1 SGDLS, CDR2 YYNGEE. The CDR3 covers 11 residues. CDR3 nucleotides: TGTGCCAGCGCGGGTATCTATAGCTACACCTTC. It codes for CASAGIYSYTF. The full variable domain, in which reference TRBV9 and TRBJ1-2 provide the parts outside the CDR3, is DSGVTQTPKHLITATGQRVTLRCSPRSGDLSVYWYQQSLDQGLQFLIQYYNGEERAKGNILERFSAQQFPDLHSELNLSSLELGDSALYFCASAGIYSYTFGSGTRLTVV.

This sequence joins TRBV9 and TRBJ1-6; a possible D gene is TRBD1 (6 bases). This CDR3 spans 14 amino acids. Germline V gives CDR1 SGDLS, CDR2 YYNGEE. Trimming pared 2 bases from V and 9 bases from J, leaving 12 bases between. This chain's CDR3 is CASSVGGHGSPLHF. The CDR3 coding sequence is TGTGCCAGCAGCGTCGGGGGGCACGGTTCACCCCTCCACTTT.

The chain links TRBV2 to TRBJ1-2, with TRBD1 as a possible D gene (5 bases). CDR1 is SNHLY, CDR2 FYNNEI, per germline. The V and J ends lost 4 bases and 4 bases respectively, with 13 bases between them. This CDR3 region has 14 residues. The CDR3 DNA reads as TGTGCCAGCAGTGGCGACAGCACTACCTATGGCTACACCTTC. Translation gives CASSGDSTTYGYTF.

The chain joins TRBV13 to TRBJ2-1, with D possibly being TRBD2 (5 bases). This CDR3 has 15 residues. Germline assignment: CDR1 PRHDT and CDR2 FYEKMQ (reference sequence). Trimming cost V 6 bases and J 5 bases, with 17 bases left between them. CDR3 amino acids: CASSPRVSGNNEQFF. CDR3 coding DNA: TGTGCCAGCAGTCCAAGGGTCTCGGGAAACAATGAGCAGTTCTTC.

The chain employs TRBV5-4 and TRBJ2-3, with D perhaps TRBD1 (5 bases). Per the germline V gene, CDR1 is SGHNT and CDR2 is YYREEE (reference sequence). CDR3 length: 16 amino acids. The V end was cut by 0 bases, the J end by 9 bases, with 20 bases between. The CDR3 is CASSLGTPKAGITQYF. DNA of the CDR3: TGTGCCAGCAGCTTGGGGACACCTAAAGCAGGAATCACGCAGTATTTT.

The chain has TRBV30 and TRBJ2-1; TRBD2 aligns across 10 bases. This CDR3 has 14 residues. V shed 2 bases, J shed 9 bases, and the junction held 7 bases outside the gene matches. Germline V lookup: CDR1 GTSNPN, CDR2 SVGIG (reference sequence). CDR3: CAWSMSGGALEQFF. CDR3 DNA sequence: TGTGCCTGGAGTATGAGCGGGGGGGCCCTTGAGCAGTTCTTC.

CDR3: CASSTGIVQPQHF. In DNA form, the CDR3 reads TGTGCCAGCAGTACAGGGATTGTTCAGCCCCAGCATTTT. The chain is built from TRBV27 and TRBJ1-5, with D possibly TRBD1 on 6 matching bases. The CDR3 spans 13 residues. V dropped 5 bases and J dropped 6 bases, with 11 bases sitting between them. The V gene's germline CDR1 is MNHEY and CDR2 SMNVEV (reference sequence).

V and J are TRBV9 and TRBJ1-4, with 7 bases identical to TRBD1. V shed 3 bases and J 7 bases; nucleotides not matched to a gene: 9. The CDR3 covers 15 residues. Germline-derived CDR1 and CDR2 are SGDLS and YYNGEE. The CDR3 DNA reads TGTGCCAGCAGCGCAACAGGGGTGAGAGCTGAAAAACTGTTTTTT. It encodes CASSATGVRAEKLFF.

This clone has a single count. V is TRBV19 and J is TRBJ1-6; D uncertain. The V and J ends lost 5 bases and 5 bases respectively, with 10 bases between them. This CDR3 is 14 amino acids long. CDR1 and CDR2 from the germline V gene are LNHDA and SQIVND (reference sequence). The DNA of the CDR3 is TGTGCCAGTAGTCGACGGGAAGATAATTCACCCCTCCACTTT. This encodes CASSRREDNSPLHF.

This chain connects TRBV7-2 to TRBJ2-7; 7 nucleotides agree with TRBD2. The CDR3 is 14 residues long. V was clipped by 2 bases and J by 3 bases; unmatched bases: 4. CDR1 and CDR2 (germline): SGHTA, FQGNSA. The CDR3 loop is CASSLSSSGYEQYF. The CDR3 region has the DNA TGTGCCAGCAGCTTAAGTTCTAGCGGCTACGAGCAGTACTTC.

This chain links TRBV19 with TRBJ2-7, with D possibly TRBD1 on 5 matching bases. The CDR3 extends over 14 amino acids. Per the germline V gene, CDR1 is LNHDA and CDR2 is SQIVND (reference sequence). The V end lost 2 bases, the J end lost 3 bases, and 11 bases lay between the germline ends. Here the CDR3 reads CASSINQGFYEQYF. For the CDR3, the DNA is TGTGCCAGTAGTATAAATCAGGGATTCTACGAGCAGTACTTC.

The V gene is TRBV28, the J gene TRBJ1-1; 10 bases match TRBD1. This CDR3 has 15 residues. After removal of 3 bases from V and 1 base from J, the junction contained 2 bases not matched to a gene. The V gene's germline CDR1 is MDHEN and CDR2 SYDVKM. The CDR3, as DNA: TGTGCCAGCAGTTTGCGGACAGGGGGGAACACTGAAGCTTTCTTT. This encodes CASSLRTGGNTEAFF.

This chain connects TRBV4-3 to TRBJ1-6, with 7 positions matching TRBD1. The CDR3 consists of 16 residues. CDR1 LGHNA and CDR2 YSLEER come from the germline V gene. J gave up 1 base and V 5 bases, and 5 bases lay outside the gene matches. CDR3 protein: CASSSSRGSYNSPLHF. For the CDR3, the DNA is TGCGCCAGCAGCTCCTCCAGGGGGTCCTATAATTCACCCCTCCACTTT.